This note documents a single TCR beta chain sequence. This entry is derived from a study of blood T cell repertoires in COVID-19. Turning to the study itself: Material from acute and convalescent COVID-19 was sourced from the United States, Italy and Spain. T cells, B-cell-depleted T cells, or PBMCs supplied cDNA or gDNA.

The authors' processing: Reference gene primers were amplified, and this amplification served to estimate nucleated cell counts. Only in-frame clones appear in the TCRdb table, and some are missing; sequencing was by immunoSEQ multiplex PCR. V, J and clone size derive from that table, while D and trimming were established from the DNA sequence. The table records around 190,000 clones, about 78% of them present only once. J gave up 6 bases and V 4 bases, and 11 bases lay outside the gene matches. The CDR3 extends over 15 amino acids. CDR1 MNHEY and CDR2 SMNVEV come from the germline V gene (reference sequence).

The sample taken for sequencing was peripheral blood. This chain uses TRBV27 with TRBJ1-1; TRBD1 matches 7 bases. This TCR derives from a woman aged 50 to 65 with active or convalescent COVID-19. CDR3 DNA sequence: TGTGCCAGCAGTTCCTACAGGGGTATTTTTTCTGAAGCTTTCTTT. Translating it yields CASSSYRGIFSEAFF.